This entry is about one T cell receptor beta chain. Its specificity is unknown. This specimen comes from a study of CXCR3-negative and CXCR3-positive naive CD8 T cells. Study-wide context: Total TRB output reached 150 million or so reads, about 1.5 +/- 0.3 million per library. Broader study findings: Both naive subsets had comparably high diversity; memory CD8+ cells much lower. Researchers report that CXCR3-positive naive cells carry more hydrophobic TRB CDR3s than CXCR3-negative naive cells. Whereas memory cells differed, naive CXCR3-negative and CXCR3-positive cells shared similar TRBV-TRBJ usage.

CD45RO-CCR7+CD27+CD95- expression identified naive CD8+ T cells. Libraries were UMI-labeled 5' RACE TRB cDNA. TCRdb re-called the 5' RACE reads and catalogs CDR3 proteins one per entry, DNA excluded. The repertoire table contains tens of thousands of distinct CDR3 sequences. This TCR was sampled from a human donor in good health. Some clones in this sample may be carry-over from other donors' samples. The sequencing input was naive CXCR3+ CD8+ T cells from blood. Noted subset: CD45RO-CCR7+CD27+CD95- naive CD8+ T cells expressing CXCR3 (TNR3+).

The chain's CDR3 is CASSHKTGAELFF. The chain carries TRBV7-9 and TRBJ2-2; TCRdb picks TRBD1, but there is no DNA to check that call. This CDR3 has 13 residues. CDR1 is SEHNR, CDR2 FQNEAQ, per germline (reference sequence).